The source of this T cell receptor (beta chain) is a study of beta chain features in type 1 diabetes (dated 2018 in TCRdb). A note on the overall study: Mean age, gender distribution, total cell number and subset yield were not different between patients and healthy donors. Across all samples, fewer than 110,000,000 sorted cells were examined, and cell number per subset correlated strongly with RNA yield. The study compared TCRB repertoires of sorted circulating CD4+ T cell subsets between recently diagnosed type 1 diabetes patients and matched healthy donors. Naive and central memory subsets were obtained from all 30 or so donors, but regulatory and stem cell-like memory subsets were isolated from only 8 patients and about 8 healthy donors. General study outcomes and caveats: Because cDNA was sequenced instead of genomic DNA, activated cells with high expression could be over-represented, although the groups did not differ in activation or CD3 levels. At VDJ recombination sites, type 1 diabetes patients had fewer insertions and more deleted nucleotides, which implies abnormalities in thymic rearrangement. In all four CD4+ subsets, TCRB CDR3 length was moderately but significantly shorter in type 1 diabetes patients. PCR may preferentially amplify shorter templates, but because patient and control samples were amplified and corrected together, any resulting skew would affect both groups equally. The naive, central memory and regulatory TCRB repertoires appeared to resemble one another more closely among patients than among healthy donors. Only small numbers of individuals were included in the HLA sub-analyses, which left unresolved whether HLA type had any influence on TCRB rearrangement.

A note on this clone: The target of this receptor is not known. A read error may account for a junction end that differs from germline.

The CDR3 has 11 amino acids, counting the end cysteine and phenylalanine. Solely the CDR3 DNA is kept, with 33 bases framed from the first base. Per the germline V gene, LGHNA is the CDR1 and YNFKEQ is the CDR2. A single peripheral blood draw of about 116 mL on average was collected from each donor into heparinised tubes. Using a panel that included CD45RO, CCR7, CD25, CD127, CD95 and CD27, naive, central memory, regulatory and stem cell-like memory CD4+ T cells were sorted on a BD FACSAria II. Purity was above 98% for every sorted population. PBMCs were separated immediately by Lymphoprep density gradient centrifugation and were stained directly, without being cultured. So that batch effects would be minimized, each experiment stained and sorted samples in pairs, pairing one healthy donor with one patient. The High Capacity cDNA Reverse Transcription Kit was used to reverse transcribe all of the isolated RNA, meaning that expressed TCRB transcripts were what got sequenced. Deep immunoSEQ sequencing was applied to naive, central memory and regulatory T cell samples, giving an average of around 4 million total reads per sample. After sorted cells were lysed in RLT buffer, RNA was extracted with DNase-treated RNeasy Micro or Mini kits, with the choice depending on cell number. To prevent cross-contamination, every cell subset was processed on its own, while patient and healthy donor samples were processed together. The immunoSEQ multiplex PCR was used to amplify TCRB sequences from cDNA, generating 87-bp fragments that spanned the CDR3 region. The amplicons were sequenced using the Illumina HiSeq platform. The original methods were these. PCR bias was computationally corrected using synthetic template baselines, reads within Hamming distance 2 were collapsed, and singletons that could not be merged were discarded. Reads were aligned against IMGT to assign V, D and J genes, CDR3 length and insertions or deletions at six rearrangement sites. Within each subset, clonotype counts were normalized to the number of sorted cells before true diversity and Gini coefficients were calculated with the tcR R package. The overlap coefficient, calculated on TCRB nucleotide sequences, was used to measure repertoire sharing. As a proxy for the pre-selection repertoire, out-of-frame TCRB sequences from naive cells were analyzed. TCRdb retrieved this table from immuneACCESS and kept in-frame rearrangements only. Not all clones are present; in checked studies, unresolved V genes account for under half, and no reason is known for the remainder. That table gives V, J and clone size, and the DNA gave D and trimming. Across this sample there are hundreds of thousands of clones, with 11% to 15% seen only once. Around 0.04% of the sample is in the top ten clones.

The chain is made from TRBV4-2 and TRBJ1-2; perhaps TRBD1 is the D gene, with 6 bases matching. The sequence derives from a man between 18 and 35 years old with type 1 diabetes. Sequencing used naive CD4+ T cells from blood. Explained via the paper, the cell subset or site label denotes: true naive CD4+ T cells. CDR3 loop: CATSGDNGYTF. The DNA sequence is TGTGCCACCAGCGGGGACAATGGCTACACCTTC.